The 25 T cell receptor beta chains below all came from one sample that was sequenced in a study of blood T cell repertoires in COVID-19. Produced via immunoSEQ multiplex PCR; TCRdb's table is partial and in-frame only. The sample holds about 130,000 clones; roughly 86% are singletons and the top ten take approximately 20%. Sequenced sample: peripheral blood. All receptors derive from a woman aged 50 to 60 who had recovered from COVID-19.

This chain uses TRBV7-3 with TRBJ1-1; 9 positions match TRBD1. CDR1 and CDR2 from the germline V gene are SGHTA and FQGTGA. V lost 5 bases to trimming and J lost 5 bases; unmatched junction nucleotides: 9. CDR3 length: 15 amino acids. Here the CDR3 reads CASSVTGGIGTEAFF. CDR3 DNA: TGTGCCAGCAGCGTGACAGGGGGTATTGGTACTGAAGCTTTCTTT.

The CDR3 DNA reads TGTGCCAGTAGTCTTGCTGTCCGGCAGGGGAGTACTGAAGCTTTCTTT. Translating gives CASSLAVRQGSTEAFF. This sequence joins TRBV19 and TRBJ1-1, with D possibly being TRBD1 (6 bases). The V end was cut by 5 bases, the J end by 5 bases, with 21 bases between. The CDR3 extends over 16 amino acids. CDR1 is LNHDA and CDR2 is SQIVND in the germline V gene (reference sequence).

The CDR3 nucleotides read TGTGCCAGCAGTGAAGCCAGGGAAAGCGGCTACACCTTC. This codes for CASSEARESGYTF. The chain links TRBV6-1 to TRBJ1-2, with a weak D call TRBD1 (5 bases). The V end lost 0 bases, the J end lost 8 bases, and 10 bases lay between the germline ends. This CDR3 contains 13 residues. Germline V gene lookup returns CDR1 MNHNS and CDR2 SASEGT.

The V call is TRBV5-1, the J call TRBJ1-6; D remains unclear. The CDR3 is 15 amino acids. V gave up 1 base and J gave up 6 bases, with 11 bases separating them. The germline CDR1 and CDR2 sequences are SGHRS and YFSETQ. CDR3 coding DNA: TGCGCCAGCAGCTTGTTGGCCAGTCGTAATTCACCCCTCCACTTT. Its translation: CASSLLASRNSPLHF.

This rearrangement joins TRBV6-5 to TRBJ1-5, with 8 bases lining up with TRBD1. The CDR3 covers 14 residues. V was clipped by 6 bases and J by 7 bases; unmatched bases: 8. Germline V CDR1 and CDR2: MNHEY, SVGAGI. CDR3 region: CASRRTGRNQPQHF. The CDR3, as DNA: TGTGCCAGCAGACGGACAGGGCGGAACCAGCCCCAGCATTTT.

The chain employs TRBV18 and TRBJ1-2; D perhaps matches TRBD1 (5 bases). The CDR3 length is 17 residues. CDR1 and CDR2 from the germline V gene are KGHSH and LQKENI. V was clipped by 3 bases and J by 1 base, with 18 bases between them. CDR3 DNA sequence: TGTGCCAGCTCACCGCTCCCCCCAAAGGGGCGTAACTATGGCTACACCTTC. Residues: CASSPLPPKGRNYGYTF. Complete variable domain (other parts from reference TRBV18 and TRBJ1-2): NAGVMQNPRHLVRRRGQEARLRCSPMKGHSHVYWYRQLPEEGLKFMVYLQKENIIDESGMPKERFSAEFPKEGPSILRIQQVVRGDSAAYFCASSPLPPKGRNYGYTFGSGTRLTVV.

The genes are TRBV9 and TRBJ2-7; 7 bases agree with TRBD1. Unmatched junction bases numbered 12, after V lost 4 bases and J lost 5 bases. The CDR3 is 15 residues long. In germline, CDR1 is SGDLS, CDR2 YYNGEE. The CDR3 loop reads CASSPSLQGVHEQYF. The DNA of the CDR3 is TGTGCCAGCAGCCCGTCGTTGCAGGGGGTACACGAGCAGTACTTC. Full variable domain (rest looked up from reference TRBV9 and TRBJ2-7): DSGVTQTPKHLITATGQRVTLRCSPRSGDLSVYWYQQSLDQGLQFLIQYYNGEERAKGNILERFSAQQFPDLHSELNLSSLELGDSALYFCASSPSLQGVHEQYFGPGTRLTVT.

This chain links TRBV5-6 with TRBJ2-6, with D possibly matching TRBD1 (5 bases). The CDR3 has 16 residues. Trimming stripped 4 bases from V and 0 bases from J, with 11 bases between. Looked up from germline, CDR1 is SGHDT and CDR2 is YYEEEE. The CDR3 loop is CASSLQAASGANVLTF. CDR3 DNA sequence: TGTGCCAGCAGCCTACAGGCTGCCTCTGGGGCCAACGTCCTGACTTTC.

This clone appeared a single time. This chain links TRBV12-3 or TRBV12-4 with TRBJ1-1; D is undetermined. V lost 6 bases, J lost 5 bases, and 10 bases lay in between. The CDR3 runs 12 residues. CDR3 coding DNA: TGTGCCAGCAGGAGGACGGGGACTGAAGCTTTCTTT. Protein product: CASRRTGTEAFF.

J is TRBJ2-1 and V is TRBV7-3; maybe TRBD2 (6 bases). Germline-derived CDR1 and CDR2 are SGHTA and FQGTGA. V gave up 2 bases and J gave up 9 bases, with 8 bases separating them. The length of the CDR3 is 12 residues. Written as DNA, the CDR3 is TGTGCCAGCAGCTTATTCGGGGGTGAGCAGTTCTTC. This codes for CASSLFGGEQFF.

CDR3 loop: CASSVAAQGIRSPLHF. As DNA, the CDR3 is TGTGCCAGCAGCGTAGCCGCACAGGGGATCAGGTCACCCCTCCACTTT. This sequence joins TRBV9 and TRBJ1-6, with 7 bases identical to TRBD1. Germline values: CDR1 SGDLS, CDR2 YYNGEE. This CDR3 contains 16 residues. J gave up 10 bases and V 0 bases, and 10 bases lay outside the gene matches.

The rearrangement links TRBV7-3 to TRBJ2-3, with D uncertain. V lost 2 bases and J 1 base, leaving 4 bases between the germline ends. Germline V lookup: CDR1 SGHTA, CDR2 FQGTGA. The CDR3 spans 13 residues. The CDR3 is CASSLPGTDTQYF. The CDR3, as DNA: TGTGCCAGCAGCTTACCTGGCACAGATACGCAGTATTTT.

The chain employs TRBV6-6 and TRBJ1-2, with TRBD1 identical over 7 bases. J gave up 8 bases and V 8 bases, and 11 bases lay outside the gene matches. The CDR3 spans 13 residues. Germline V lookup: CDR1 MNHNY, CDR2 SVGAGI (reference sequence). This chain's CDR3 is CASLRGTGDGYTF. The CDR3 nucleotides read TGTGCCAGCCTACGAGGCACAGGGGACGGCTACACCTTC.

The CDR3 nucleotides read TGTGCCACCAGTTCGGGGTCTCAGCCCCAGCATTTT. Amino acids: CATSSGSQPQHF. The genes are TRBV24-1 and TRBJ1-5; D ambiguous. The CDR3 has 12 residues. Trimming left V 6 bases short and J 6 bases short, with 8 bases between. Germline V CDR1 and CDR2: KGHDR, SFDVKD.

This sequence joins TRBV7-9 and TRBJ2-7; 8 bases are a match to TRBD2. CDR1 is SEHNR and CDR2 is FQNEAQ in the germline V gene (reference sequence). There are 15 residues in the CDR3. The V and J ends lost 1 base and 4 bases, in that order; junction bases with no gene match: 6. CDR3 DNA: TGTGCCAGCAGCTTAGGGGCCCGGGGGGGTTACGAGCAGTACTTC. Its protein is CASSLGARGGYEQYF.

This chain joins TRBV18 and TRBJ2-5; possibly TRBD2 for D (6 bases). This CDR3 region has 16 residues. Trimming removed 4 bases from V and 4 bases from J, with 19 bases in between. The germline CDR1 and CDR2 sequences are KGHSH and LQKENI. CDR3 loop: CASSLLAGKTGETQYF. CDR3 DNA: TGTGCCAGCTCACTATTGGCGGGGAAGACGGGAGAGACCCAGTACTTC.

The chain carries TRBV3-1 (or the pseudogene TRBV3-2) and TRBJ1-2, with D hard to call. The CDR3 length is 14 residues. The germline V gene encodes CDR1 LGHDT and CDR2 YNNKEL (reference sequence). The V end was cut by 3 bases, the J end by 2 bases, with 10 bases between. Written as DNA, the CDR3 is TGTGCCAGCAGCCATGCGGGCAGGAACTATGGCTACACCTTC. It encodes CASSHAGRNYGYTF.

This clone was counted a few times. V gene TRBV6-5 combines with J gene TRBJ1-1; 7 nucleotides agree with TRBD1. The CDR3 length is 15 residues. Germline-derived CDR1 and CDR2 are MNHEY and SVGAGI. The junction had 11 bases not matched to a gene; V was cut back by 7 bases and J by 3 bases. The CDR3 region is CASNPTGRYHTEAFF. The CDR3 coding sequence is TGTGCCAGCAATCCGACAGGGAGGTACCACACTGAAGCTTTCTTT.

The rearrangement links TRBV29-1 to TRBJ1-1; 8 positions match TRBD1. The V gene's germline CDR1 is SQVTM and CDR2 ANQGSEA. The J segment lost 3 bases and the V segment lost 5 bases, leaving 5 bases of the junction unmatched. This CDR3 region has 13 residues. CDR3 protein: CSVTGGSDTEAFF. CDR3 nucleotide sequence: TGCAGCGTTACAGGGGGATCGGACACTGAAGCTTTCTTT. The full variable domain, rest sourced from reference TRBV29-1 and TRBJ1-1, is SAVISQKPSRDICQRGTSLTIQCQVDSQVTMMFWYRQQPGQSLTLIATANQGSEATYESGFVIDKFPISRPNLTFSTLTVSNMSPEDSSIYLCSVTGGSDTEAFFGQGTRLTVV.

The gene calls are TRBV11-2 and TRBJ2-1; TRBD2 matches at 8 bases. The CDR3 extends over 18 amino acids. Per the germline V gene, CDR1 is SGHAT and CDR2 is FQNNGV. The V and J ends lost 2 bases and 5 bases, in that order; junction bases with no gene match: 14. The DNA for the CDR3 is TGTGCCAGCAGCTTAATATCGGGAGGGCCATTACTTAACAATGAGCAGTTCTTC. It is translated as CASSLISGGPLLNNEQFF.

The CDR3 spells CASSLAGGPETQYF. The CDR3 bases are TGTGCCAGCAGTTTAGCGGGGGGGCCGGAGACCCAGTACTTC. The chain has TRBV6-5 and TRBJ2-5, with 11 bases identical to TRBD2. The V gene's germline CDR1 is MNHEY and CDR2 SVGAGI. After removal of 4 bases from V and 5 bases from J, the junction contained 3 bases not matched to a gene. This CDR3 is 14 amino acids long.

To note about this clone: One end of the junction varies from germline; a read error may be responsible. The CDR3 sequence: CVSSPGQGDLDEQYF. The CDR3 DNA is TGTGTCAGCAGCCCCGGACAGGGGGACTTGGACGAGCAGTACTTC. The J gene is TRBJ2-7, the V gene TRBV7-9; 10 nucleotides match TRBD1. Germline V gene sequence: CDR1 SEHNR, CDR2 FQNEAQ (reference sequence). CDR3 size: 15 residues.

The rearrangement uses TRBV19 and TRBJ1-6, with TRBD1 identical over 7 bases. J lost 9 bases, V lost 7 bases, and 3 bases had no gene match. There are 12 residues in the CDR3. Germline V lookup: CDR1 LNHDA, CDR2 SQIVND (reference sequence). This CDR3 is CASNDRVSPLHF. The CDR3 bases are TGTGCCAGTAATGACAGGGTTTCACCCCTCCACTTT.

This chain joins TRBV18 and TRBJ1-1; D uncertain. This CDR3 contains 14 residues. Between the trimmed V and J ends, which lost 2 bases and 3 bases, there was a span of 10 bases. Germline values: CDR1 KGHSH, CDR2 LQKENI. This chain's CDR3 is CASSPSARDTEAFF. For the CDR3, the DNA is TGTGCCAGCTCACCAAGTGCGAGGGACACTGAAGCTTTCTTT.

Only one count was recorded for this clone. The CDR3 here is CASSPSGGRAYEQYF. The CDR3 DNA follows: TGTGCCAGCAGTCCGTCCGGCGGGAGGGCCTACGAGCAGTACTTC. J is TRBJ2-7 and V is TRBV6-5; 9 bases line up with TRBD2. Germline V gene lookup returns CDR1 MNHEY and CDR2 SVGAGI. V lost 5 bases and J lost 2; bases outside the gene matches: 7. This CDR3 comprises 15 residues.